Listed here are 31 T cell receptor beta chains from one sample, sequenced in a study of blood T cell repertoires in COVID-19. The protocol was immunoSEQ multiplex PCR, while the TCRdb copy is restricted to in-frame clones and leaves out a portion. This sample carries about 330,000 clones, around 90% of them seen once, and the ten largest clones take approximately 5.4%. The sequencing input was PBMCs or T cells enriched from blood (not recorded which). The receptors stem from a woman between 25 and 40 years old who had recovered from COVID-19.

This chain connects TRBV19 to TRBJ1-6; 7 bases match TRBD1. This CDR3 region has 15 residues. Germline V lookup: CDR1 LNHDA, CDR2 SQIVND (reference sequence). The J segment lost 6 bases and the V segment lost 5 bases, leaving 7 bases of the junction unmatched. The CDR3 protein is CASSQGGAFNSPLHF. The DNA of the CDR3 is TGTGCCAGTAGTCAAGGGGGCGCCTTTAATTCACCCCTCCACTTT.

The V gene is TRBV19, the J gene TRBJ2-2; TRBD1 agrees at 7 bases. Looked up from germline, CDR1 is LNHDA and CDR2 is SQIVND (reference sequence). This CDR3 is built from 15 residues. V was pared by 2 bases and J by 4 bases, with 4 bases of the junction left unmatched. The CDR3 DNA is TGTGCCAGTAGTATACCACAGGGGACCACCGGGGAGCTGTTTTTT. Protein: CASSIPQGTTGELFF.

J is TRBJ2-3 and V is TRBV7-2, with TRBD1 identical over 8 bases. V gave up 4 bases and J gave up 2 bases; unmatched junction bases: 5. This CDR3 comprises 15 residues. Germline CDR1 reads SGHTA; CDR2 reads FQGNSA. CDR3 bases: TGTGCCAGCAGCTATGACAGGGGAAACACAGATACGCAGTATTTT. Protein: CASSYDRGNTDTQYF.

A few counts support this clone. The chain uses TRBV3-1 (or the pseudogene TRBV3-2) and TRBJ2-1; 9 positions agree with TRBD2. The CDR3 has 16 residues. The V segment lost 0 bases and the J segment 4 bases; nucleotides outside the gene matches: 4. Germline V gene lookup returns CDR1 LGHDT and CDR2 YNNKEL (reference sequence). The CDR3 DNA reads TGTGCCAGCAGCCAAGAACTAGCGGGCCCATACAATGAGCAGTTCTTC. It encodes CASSQELAGPYNEQFF.

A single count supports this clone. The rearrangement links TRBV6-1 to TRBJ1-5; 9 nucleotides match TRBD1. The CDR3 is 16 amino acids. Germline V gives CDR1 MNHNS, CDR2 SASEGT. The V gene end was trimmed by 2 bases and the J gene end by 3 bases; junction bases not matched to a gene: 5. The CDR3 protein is CASSEPGQGYNQPQHF. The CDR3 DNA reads TGTGCCAGCAGTGAACCGGGACAGGGATACAATCAGCCCCAGCATTTT.

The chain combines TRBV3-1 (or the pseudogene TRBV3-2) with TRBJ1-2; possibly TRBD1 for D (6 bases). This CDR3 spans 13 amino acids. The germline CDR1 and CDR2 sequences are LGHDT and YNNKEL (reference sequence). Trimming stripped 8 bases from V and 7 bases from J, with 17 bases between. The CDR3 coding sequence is TGTGCCAGCGCCGGTGGGGGGGCGCGTGGCTACACCTTC. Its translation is CASAGGGARGYTF.

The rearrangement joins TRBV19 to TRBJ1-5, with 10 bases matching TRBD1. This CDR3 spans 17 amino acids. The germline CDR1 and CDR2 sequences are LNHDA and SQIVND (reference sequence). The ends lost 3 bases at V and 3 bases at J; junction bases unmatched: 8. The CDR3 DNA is TGTGCCAGTAGTATGTTACCGGGACAGGGGTCCAATCAGCCCCAGCATTTT. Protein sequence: CASSMLPGQGSNQPQHF.

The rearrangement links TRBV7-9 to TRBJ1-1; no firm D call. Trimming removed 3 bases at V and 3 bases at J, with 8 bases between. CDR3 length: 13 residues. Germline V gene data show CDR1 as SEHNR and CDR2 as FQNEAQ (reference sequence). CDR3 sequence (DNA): TGTGCCAGCAGCTTCACCGGGGACACTGAAGCTTTCTTT. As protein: CASSFTGDTEAFF. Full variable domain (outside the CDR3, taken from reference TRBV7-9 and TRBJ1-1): DTGVSQNPRHKITKRGQNVTFRCDPISEHNRLYWYRQTLGQGPEFLTYFQNEAQLEKSRLLSDRFSAERPKGSFSTLEIQRTEQGDSAMYLCASSFTGDTEAFFGQGTRLTVV.

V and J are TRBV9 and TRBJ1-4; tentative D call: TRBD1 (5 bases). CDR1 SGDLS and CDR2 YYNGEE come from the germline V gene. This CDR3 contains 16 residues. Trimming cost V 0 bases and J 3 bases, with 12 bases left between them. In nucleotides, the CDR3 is TGTGCCAGCAGCGTAGCGGCAGGGTTGGCTAATGAAAAACTGTTTTTT. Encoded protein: CASSVAAGLANEKLFF.

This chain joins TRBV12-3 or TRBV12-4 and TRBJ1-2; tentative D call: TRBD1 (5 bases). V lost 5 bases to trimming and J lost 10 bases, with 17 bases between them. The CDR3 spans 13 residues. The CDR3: CASSRGRAGDYTF. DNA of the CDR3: TGTGCCAGCAGTCGGGGGAGGGCGGGGGACTACACCTTC.

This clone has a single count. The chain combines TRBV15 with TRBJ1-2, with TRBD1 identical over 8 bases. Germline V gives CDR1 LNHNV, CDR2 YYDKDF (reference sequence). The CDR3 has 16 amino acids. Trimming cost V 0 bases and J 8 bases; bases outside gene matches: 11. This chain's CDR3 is CATSRDRKTRGLGYTF. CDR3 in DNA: TGTGCCACCAGCAGAGATAGGAAGACCAGGGGGCTCGGCTACACCTTC.

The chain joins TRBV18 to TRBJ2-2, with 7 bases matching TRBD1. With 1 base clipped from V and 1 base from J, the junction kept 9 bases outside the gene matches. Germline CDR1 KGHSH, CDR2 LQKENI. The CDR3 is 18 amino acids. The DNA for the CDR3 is TGTGCCAGCTCACCACGTACCACTAGGACAGGGAACACCGGGGAGCTGTTTTTT. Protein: CASSPRTTRTGNTGELFF.

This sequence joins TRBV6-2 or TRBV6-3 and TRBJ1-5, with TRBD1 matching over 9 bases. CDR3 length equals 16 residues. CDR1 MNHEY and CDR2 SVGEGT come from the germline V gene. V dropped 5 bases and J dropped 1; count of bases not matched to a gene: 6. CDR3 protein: CASSKQGAGSNQPQHF. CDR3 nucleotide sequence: TGTGCCAGCAGTAAACAGGGGGCTGGGAGCAATCAGCCCCAGCATTTT.

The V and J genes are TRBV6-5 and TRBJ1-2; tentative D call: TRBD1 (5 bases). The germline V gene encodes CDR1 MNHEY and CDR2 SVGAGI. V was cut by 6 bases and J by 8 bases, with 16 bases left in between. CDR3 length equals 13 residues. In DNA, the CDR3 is TGTGCCAGCAGCCGGGACTCGTCAGAAGGCTACACCTTC. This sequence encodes CASSRDSSEGYTF.

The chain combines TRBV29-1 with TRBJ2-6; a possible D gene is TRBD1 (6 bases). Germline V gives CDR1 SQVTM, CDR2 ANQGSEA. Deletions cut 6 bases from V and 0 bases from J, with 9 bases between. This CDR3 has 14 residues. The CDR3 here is CSVRTASGANVLTF. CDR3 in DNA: TGCAGCGTGAGGACAGCCTCTGGGGCCAACGTCCTGACTTTC.

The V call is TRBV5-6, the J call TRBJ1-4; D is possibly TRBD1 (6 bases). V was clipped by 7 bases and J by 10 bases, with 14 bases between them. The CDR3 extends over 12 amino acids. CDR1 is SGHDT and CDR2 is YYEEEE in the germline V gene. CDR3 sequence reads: CASGAGRGKLFF. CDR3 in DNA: TGTGCCAGCGGGGCGGGCAGGGGAAAACTGTTTTTT.

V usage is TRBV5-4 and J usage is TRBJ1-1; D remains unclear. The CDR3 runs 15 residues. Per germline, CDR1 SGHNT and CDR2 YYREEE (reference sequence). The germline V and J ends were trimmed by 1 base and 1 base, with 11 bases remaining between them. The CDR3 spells CASSLSMAGNTEAFF. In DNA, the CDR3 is TGTGCCAGCAGCTTGTCAATGGCGGGGAACACTGAAGCTTTCTTT.

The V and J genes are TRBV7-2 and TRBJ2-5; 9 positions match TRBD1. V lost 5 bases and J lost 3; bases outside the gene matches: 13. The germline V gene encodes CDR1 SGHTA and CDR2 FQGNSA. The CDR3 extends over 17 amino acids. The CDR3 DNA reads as TGTGCCAGCAGCCTGGGGTTTATGAGGACAGGGGAAGAGACCCAGTACTTC. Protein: CASSLGFMRTGEETQYF.

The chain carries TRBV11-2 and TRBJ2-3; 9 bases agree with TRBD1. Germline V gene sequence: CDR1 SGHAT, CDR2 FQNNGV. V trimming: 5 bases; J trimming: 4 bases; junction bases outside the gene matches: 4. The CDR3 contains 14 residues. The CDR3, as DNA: TGTGCCAGCAGCCCTACAGGGGGCGCAGATACGCAGTATTTT. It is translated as CASSPTGGADTQYF.

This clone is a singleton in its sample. CDR3 loop: CASKDREWYYGYTF. The CDR3 bases are TGTGCCAGCAAAGACAGGGAATGGTACTATGGCTACACCTTC. The chain links TRBV6-5 to TRBJ1-2; 7 nucleotides match TRBD1. Germline CDR1 MNHEY, CDR2 SVGAGI. Trimming at V came to 7 bases and at J to 3 bases, leaving 8 bases not matched to a gene. This CDR3 is built from 14 residues.

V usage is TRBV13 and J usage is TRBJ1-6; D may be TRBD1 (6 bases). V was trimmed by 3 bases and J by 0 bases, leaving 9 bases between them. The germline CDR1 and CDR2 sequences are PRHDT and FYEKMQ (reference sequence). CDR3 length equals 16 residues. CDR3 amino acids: CASSFRGSSYNSPLHF. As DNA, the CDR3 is TGTGCCAGCAGCTTCAGGGGCAGCTCCTATAATTCACCCCTCCACTTT.

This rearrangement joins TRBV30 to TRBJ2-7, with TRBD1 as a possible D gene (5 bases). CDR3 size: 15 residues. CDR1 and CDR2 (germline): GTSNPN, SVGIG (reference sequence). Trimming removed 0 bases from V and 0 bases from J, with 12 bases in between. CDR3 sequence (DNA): TGTGCCTGGAGTGTTGGCAGGGCGGACTCCTACGAGCAGTACTTC. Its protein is CAWSVGRADSYEQYF. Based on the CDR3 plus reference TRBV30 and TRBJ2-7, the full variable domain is SQTIHQWPATLVQPVGSPLSLECTVEGTSNPNLYWYRQAAGRGLQLLFYSVGIGQISSEVPQNLSASRPQDRQFILSSKKLLLSDSGFYLCAWSVGRADSYEQYFGPGTRLTVT.

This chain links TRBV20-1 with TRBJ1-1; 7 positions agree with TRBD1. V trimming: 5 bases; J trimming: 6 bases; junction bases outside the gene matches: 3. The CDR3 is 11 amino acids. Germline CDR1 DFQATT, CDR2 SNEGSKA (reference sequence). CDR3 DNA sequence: TGCAGTGCTTCACAGGGGTCTGAAGCTTTCTTT. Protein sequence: CSASQGSEAFF.

The CDR3 protein is CASSLRAAGGLNNEQFF. The CDR3 coding sequence is TGTGCCAGCAGCTTAAGAGCAGCCGGGGGGCTGAACAATGAGCAGTTCTTC. This chain uses TRBV7-3 with TRBJ2-1; tentatively, D is TRBD2 (7 bases). The CDR3 loop spans 17 amino acids. Looked up from germline, CDR1 is SGHTA and CDR2 is FQGTGA. V gave up 1 base and J gave up 5 bases, with 18 bases separating them.

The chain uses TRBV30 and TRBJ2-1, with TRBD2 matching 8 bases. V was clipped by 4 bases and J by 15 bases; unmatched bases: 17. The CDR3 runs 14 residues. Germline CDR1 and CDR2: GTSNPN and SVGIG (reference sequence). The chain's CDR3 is CAWNGGPGLGRTFF. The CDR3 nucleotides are TGTGCCTGGAATGGGGGACCGGGACTAGGGAGAACGTTCTTC.

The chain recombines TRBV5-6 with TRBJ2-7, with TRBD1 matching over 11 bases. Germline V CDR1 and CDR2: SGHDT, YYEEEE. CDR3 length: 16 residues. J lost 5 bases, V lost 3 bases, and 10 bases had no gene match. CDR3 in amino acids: CASSWNGDRGMDEQYF. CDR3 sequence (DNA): TGTGCCAGCAGCTGGAACGGGGACAGGGGGATGGACGAGCAGTACTTC.

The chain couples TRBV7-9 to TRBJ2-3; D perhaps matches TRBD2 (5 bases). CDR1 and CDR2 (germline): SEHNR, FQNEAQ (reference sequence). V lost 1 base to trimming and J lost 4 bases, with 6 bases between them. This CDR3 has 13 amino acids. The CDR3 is CASSLDGADTQYF. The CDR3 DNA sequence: TGTGCCAGCAGCTTAGACGGGGCAGATACGCAGTATTTT.

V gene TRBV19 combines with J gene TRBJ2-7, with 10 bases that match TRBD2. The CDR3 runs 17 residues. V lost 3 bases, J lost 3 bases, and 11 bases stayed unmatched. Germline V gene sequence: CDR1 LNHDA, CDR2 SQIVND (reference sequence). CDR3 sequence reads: CASSMAASSGGYYEQYF. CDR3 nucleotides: TGTGCCAGTAGTATGGCAGCATCTAGCGGGGGATACTACGAGCAGTACTTC.

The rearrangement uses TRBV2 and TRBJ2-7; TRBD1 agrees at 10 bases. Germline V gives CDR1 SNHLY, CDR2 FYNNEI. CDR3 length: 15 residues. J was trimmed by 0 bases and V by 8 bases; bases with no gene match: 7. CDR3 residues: CASGGTGDFSYEQYF. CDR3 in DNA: TGTGCCAGCGGGGGGACAGGGGACTTCTCCTACGAGCAGTACTTC.

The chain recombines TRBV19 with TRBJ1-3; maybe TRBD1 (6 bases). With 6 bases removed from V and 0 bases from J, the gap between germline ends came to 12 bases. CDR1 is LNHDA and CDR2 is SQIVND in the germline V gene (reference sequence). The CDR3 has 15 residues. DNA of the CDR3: TGTGCCAGTAGCCTACTCAGGGGCTCTGGAAACACCATATATTTT. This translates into CASSLLRGSGNTIYF.

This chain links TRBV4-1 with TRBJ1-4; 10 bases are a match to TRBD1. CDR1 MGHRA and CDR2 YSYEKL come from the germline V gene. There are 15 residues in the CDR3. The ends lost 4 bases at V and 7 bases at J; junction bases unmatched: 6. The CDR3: CASSPERQGAEKLFF. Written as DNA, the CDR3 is TGCGCCAGCAGCCCAGAGAGACAGGGGGCTGAAAAACTGTTTTTT.